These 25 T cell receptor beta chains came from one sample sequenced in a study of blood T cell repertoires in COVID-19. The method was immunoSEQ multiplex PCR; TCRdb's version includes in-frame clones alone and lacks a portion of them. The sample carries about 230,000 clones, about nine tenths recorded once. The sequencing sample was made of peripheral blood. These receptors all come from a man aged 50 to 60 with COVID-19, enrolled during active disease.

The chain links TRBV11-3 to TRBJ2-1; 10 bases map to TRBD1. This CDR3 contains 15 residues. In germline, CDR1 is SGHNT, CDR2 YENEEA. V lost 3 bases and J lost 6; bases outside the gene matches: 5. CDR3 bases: TGTGCCAGCAGCTTGGGACAGGGGAGGCGCAATGAGCAGTTCTTC. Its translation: CASSLGQGRRNEQFF.

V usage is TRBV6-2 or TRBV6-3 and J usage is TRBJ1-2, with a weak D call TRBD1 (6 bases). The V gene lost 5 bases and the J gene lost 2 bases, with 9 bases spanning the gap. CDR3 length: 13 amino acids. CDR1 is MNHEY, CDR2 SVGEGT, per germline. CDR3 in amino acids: CASSGDNNYGYTF. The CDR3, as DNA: TGTGCCAGCAGTGGGGACAACAACTATGGCTACACCTTC.

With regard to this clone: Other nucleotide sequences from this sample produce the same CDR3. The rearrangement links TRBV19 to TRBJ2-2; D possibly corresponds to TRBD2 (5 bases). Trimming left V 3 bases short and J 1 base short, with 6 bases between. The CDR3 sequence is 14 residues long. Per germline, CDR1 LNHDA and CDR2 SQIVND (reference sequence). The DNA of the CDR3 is TGTGCCAGTAGTATTCGGGGGAACACCGGGGAGCTGTTTTTT. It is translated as CASSIRGNTGELFF.

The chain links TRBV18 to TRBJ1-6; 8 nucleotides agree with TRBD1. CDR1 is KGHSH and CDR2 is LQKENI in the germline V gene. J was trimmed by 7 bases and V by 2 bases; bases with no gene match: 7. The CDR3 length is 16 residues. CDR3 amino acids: CASSPYGQGRNSPLHF. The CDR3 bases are TGTGCCAGCTCACCATACGGACAGGGTAGAAATTCACCCCTCCACTTT.

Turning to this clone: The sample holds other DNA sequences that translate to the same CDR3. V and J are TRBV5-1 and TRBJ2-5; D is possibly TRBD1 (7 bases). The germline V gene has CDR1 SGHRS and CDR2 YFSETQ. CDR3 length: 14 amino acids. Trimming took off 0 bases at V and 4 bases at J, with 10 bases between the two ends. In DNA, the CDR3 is TGCGCCAGCAGCTTGGGTCAGGGGGGAGAGACCCAGTACTTC. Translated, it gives CASSLGQGGETQYF.

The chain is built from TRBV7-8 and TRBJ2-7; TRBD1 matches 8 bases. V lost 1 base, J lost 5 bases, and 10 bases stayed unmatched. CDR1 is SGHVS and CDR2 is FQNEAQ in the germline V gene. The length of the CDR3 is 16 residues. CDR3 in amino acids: CASSLDSGQGTHEQYF. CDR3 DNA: TGTGCCAGCAGCTTAGACTCTGGACAGGGCACCCACGAGCAGTACTTC.

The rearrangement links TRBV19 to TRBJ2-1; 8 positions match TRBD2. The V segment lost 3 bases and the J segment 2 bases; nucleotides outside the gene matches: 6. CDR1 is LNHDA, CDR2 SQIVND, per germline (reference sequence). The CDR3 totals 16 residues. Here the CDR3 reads CASSIDPGGPYNEQFF. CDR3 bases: TGTGCCAGTAGTATCGACCCGGGGGGGCCCTACAATGAGCAGTTCTTC.

CDR3 in amino acids: CASSRGRAQPYEQYF. In nucleotides, the CDR3 is TGTGCCAGCTCTCGCGGGAGGGCCCAACCCTACGAGCAGTACTTC. This chain connects TRBV2 to TRBJ2-7, with 9 bases identical to TRBD2. V lost 8 bases to trimming and J lost 2 bases; unmatched junction nucleotides: 10. The CDR3 runs 15 residues. Germline CDR1 reads SNHLY; CDR2 reads FYNNEI. Variable domain in full (rest from reference TRBV2 and TRBJ2-7): EPEVTQTPSHQVTQMGQEVILRCVPISNHLYFYWYRQILGQKVEFLVSFYNNEISEKSEIFDDQFSVERPDGSNFTLKIRSTKLEDSAMYFCASSRGRAQPYEQYFGPGTRLTVT.

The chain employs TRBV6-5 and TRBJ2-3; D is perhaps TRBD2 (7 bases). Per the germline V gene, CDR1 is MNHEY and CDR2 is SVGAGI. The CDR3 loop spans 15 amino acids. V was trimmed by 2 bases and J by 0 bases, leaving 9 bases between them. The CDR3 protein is CASSYAGASTDTQYF. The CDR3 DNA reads TGTGCCAGCAGTTACGCGGGGGCCAGCACAGATACGCAGTATTTT.

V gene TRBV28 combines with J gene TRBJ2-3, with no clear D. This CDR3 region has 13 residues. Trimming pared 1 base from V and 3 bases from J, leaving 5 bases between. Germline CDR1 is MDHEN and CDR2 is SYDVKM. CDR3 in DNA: TGTGCCAGCAGTTTATCCGGGACAGATACGCAGTATTTT. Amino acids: CASSLSGTDTQYF.

The CDR3 reads CASSLDTGVPYEQYF. Written as DNA, the CDR3 is TGTGCCAGCAGCTTAGATACAGGGGTACCCTACGAGCAGTACTTC. The chain couples TRBV7-6 to TRBJ2-7, with 7 bases lining up with TRBD1. The V and J ends lost 1 base and 2 bases, in that order; junction bases with no gene match: 5. Germline CDR1 SGHVS, CDR2 FNYEAQ. The CDR3 contains 15 residues.

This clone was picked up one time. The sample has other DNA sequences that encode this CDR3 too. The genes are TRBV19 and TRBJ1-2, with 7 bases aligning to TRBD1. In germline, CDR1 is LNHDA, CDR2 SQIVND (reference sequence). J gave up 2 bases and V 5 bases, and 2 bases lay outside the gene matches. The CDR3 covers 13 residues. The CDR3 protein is CASSPTGNYGYTF. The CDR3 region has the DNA TGTGCCAGTAGTCCGACAGGGAACTATGGCTACACCTTC.

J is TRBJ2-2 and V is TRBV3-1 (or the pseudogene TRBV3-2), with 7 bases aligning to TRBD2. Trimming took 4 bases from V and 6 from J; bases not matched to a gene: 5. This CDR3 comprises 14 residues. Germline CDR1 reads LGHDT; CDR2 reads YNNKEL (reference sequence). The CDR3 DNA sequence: TGTGCCAGCAGCCGATTGGGGGGGTCCGGGGAGCTGTTTTTT. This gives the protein CASSRLGGSGELFF.

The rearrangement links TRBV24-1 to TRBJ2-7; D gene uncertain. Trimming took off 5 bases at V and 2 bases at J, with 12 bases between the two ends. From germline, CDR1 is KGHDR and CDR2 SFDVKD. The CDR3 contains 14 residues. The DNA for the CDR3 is TGTGCCACCAGTGCACCCCAGGATCCCTACGAGCAGTACTTC. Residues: CATSAPQDPYEQYF.

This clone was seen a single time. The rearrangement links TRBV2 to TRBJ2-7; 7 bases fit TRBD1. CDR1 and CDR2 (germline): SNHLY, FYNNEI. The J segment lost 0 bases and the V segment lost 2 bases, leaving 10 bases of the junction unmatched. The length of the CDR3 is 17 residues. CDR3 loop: CASSEIGSRTGSYEQYF. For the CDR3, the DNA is TGTGCCAGCAGTGAAATTGGTAGTCGGACAGGCTCCTACGAGCAGTACTTC.

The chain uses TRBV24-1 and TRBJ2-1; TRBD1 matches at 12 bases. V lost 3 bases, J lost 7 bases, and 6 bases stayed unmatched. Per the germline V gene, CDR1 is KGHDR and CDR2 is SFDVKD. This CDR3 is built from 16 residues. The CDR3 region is CATSDIGTGGLNEQFF. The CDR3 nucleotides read TGTGCCACCAGTGATATCGGGACAGGGGGCTTGAATGAGCAGTTCTTC.

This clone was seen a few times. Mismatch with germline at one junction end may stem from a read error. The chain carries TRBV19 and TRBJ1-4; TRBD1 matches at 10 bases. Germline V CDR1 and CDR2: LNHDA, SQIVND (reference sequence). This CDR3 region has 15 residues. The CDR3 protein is CASSIPGRDRGESSF. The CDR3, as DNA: TGTGCCAGTAGTATCCCAGGACGGGACAGGGGAGAGTCGTCATTT.

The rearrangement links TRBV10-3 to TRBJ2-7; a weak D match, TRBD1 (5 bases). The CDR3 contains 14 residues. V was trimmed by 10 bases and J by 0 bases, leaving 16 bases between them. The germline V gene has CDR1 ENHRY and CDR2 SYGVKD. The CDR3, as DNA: TGTGCCACTGAGGCAGGGCTAAGCTCCTACGAGCAGTACTTC. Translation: CATEAGLSSYEQYF.

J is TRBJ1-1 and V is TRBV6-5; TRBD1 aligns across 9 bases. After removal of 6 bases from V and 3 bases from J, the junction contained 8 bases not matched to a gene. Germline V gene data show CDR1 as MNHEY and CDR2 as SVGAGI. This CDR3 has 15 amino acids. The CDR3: CASRPRTGVYTEAFF. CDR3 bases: TGTGCCAGCAGACCGAGGACAGGGGTCTACACTGAAGCTTTCTTT.

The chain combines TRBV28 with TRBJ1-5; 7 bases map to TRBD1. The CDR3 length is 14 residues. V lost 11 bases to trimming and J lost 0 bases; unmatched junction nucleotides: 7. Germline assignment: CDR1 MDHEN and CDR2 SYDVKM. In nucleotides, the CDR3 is TGTGCCGGACAGGCCGGGATTAGCAATCAGCCCCAGCATTTT. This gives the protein CAGQAGISNQPQHF.

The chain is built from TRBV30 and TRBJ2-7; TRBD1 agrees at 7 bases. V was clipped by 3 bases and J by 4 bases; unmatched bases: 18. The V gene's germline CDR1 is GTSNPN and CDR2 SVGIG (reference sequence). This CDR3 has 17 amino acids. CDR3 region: CAWSGPPGDRASYEQYF. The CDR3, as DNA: TGTGCCTGGAGCGGGCCCCCCGGTGACAGGGCCTCGTACGAGCAGTACTTC.

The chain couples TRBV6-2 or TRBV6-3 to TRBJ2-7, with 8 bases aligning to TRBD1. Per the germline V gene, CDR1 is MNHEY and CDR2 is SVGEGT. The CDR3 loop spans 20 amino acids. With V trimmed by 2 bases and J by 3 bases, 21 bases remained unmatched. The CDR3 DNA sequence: TGTGCCAGCAGTTACCGTCCCCCTCATGGGACAGGACTCGTCGACTACGAGCAGTACTTC. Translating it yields CASSYRPPHGTGLVDYEQYF.

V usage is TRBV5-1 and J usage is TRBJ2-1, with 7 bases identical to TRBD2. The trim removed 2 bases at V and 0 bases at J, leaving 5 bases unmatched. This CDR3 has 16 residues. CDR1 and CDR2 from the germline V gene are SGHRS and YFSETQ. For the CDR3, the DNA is TGCGCCAGCAGCTTTCCAGCGGGGACCTCCTACAATGAGCAGTTCTTC. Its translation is CASSFPAGTSYNEQFF.

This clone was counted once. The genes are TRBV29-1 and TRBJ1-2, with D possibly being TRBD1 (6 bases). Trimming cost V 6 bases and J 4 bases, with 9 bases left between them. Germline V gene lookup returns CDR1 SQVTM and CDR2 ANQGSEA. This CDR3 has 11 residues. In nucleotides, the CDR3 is TGCAGCGTGGGGGGGGCCTATGGCTACACCTTC. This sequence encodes CSVGGAYGYTF.

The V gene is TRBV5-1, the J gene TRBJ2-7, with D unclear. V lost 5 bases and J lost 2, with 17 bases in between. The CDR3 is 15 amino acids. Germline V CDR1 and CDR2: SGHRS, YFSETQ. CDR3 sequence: CASRARVASAYEQYF. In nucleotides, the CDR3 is TGCGCCAGCAGGGCTCGGGTAGCTTCGGCCTACGAGCAGTACTTC. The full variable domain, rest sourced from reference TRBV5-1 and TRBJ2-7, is KAGVTQTPRYLIKTRGQQVTLSCSPISGHRSVSWYQQTPGQGLQFLFEYFSETQRNKGNFPGRFSGRQFSNSRSEMNVSTLELGDSALYLCASRARVASAYEQYFGPGTRLTVT.